What follows are 13 T cell receptor beta chains derived from one specimen sequenced in a study of blood T cells in healthy people across ages. A J-beta primer mix and a sample-barcoded 5' primer were used in a second PCR of about 7 to 12 cycles. TCRdb processed the 5' RACE reads anew with MiXCR; each CDR3 protein has one entry. The data show about 1,800,000 distinct CDR3 sequences, under 30% seen once. The sample was blood. The receptors originated from a woman aged 25 to 39 in good health.

This clonotype was observed at least ten times. The V and J genes are TRBV20-1 and TRBJ2-1; D possibly corresponds to TRBD2 (6 bases). The germline V and J ends were trimmed by 1 base and 9 bases, with 13 bases remaining between them. This CDR3 has 13 residues. Germline V gene data show CDR1 as DFQATT and CDR2 as SNEGSKA (reference sequence). DNA for the CDR3: TGCAGTGCTAGAGGTCTTATAGCGGCTGAGCAGTTCTTC. This sequence encodes CSARGLIAAEQFF.

This clonotype came up a few times. This chain uses TRBV10-3 with TRBJ2-1; 12 bases align to TRBD2. The germline CDR1 and CDR2 sequences are ENHRY and SYGVKD. There are 19 residues in the CDR3. J was trimmed by 0 bases and V by 3 bases; bases with no gene match: 9. In nucleotides, the CDR3 is TGTGCCATCAGTGAATTAGGCCTAGCGGGAGGGAGCTCCTACAATGAGCAGTTCTTC. This gives the protein CAISELGLAGGSSYNEQFF.

For this clonotype: A much larger clone lies a single base off, so this may be a read error. V usage is TRBV24-1 and J usage is TRBJ2-1, with 8 bases fitting TRBD1. Germline CDR1 is KGHDR and CDR2 is SFDVKD. This CDR3 spans 15 amino acids. This chain's CDR3 is CATSDAGGPPSERFF. Written as DNA, the CDR3 is TGTGCCACCAGTGATGCAGGGGGCCCCCCGAGTGAGCGGTTCTTC.

This sequence joins TRBV18 and TRBJ2-4, with a weak D call TRBD2 (6 bases). The CDR3 runs to 16 residues. Germline V lookup: CDR1 KGHSH, CDR2 LQKENI. V was trimmed by 6 bases and J by 2 bases, leaving 17 bases between them. CDR3 amino acids: CASSRRGSDTKNIQYF. As DNA, the CDR3 is TGTGCCAGCTCTCGACGGGGGAGCGACACCAAAAACATTCAGTACTTC.

The V gene is TRBV3-1, the J gene TRBJ1-2; unclear D gene. CDR3 size: 15 residues. Germline V gene lookup returns CDR1 LGHDT and CDR2 YNNKEL (reference sequence). Deletions cut 4 bases from V and 4 bases from J, with 16 bases between. CDR3 nucleotide sequence: TGTGCCAGCAGCCCCCGGGCAAGAGAGTTCTATGGCTACACCTTC. Translating gives CASSPRAREFYGYTF.

This clonotype has just a few counts. The chain recombines TRBV9 with TRBJ2-4; 14 bases map to TRBD2. J gave up 0 bases and V 0 bases, and 14 bases lay outside the gene matches. The CDR3 length is 22 residues. Germline lookup yields CDR1 SGDLS and CDR2 YYNGEE. The CDR3 here is CASSVALRGLAGGHIAKNIQYF. CDR3 nucleotide sequence: TGTGCCAGCAGCGTAGCTTTGCGAGGACTAGCGGGAGGCCACATAGCCAAAAACATTCAGTACTTC.

This clonotype was seen many times. This chain connects TRBV28 to TRBJ2-7; no firm D call. CDR1 and CDR2 from the germline V gene are MDHEN and SYDVKM. This CDR3 is 15 amino acids long. V was pared by 5 bases and J by 0 bases, with 14 bases between. This chain's CDR3 is CASSRIRLSSYEQYF. The CDR3 DNA reads as TGTGCCAGCAGTCGTATTAGATTATCCTCCTACGAGCAGTACTTC.

The chain joins TRBV7-2 to TRBJ2-2; 11 bases line up with TRBD1. Germline lookup yields CDR1 SGHTA and CDR2 FQGNSA. The CDR3 length is 15 residues. V lost 5 bases and J lost 4; bases outside the gene matches: 3. The CDR3 coding sequence is TGTGCCAGCAGCACCGGACAGGGGGCCACCGGGGAGCTGTTTTTT. This encodes CASSTGQGATGELFF.

The chain combines TRBV6-1 with TRBJ1-5; 9 nucleotides align to TRBD1. This CDR3 is 14 amino acids long. The V and J ends lost 7 bases and 4 bases, in that order; junction bases with no gene match: 5. Per the germline V gene, CDR1 is MNHNS and CDR2 is SASEGT. This chain's CDR3 is CASIRTGANQPQHF. CDR3 nucleotides: TGTGCCAGCATTAGGACAGGGGCAAATCAGCCCCAGCATTTT.

This chain links TRBV2 with TRBJ2-2; 7 bases agree with TRBD1. The ends lost 8 bases at V and 0 bases at J; junction bases unmatched: 9. This CDR3 is 16 amino acids long. Germline lookup yields CDR1 SNHLY and CDR2 FYNNEI. CDR3 region: CASAVPGGSNTGELFF. The CDR3 nucleotides are TGTGCCAGCGCTGTCCCAGGGGGTTCGAACACCGGGGAGCTGTTTTTT. The full variable domain, in which reference TRBV2 and TRBJ2-2 provide the parts outside the CDR3, is EPEVTQTPSHQVTQMGQEVILRCVPISNHLYFYWYRQILGQKVEFLVSFYNNEISEKSEIFDDQFSVERPDGSNFTLKIRSTKLEDSAMYFCASAVPGGSNTGELFFGEGSRLTVL.

This clonotype has a handful of counts. The J gene is TRBJ1-1, the V gene TRBV28; D might be TRBD1 (6 bases). Deletions cut 2 bases from V and 3 bases from J, with 13 bases between. The CDR3 covers 15 residues. Germline-derived CDR1 and CDR2 are MDHEN and SYDVKM. Here the CDR3 DNA reads TGTGCCAGCAGTTTAAGGAGCAGGGGCGACACTGAAGCTTTCTTT. It is translated as CASSLRSRGDTEAFF.

This clonotype turned up a few times. The chain combines TRBV7-9 with TRBJ2-1; 7 positions agree with TRBD2. The J segment lost 8 bases and the V segment lost 4 bases, leaving 14 bases of the junction unmatched. The CDR3 has 16 residues. The germline gives CDR1 SEHNR, CDR2 FQNEAQ (reference sequence). CDR3 loop: CASSYTGGSFEDEQFF. CDR3 sequence (DNA): TGTGCCAGCAGCTATACCGGCGGGAGTTTTGAGGATGAGCAGTTCTTC.

This clonotype was seen more than once but under ten times. V and J are TRBV20-1 and TRBJ2-1; TRBD2 matches at 13 bases. The trim removed 6 bases at V and 4 bases at J, leaving 15 bases unmatched. This CDR3 has 18 amino acids. Germline V lookup: CDR1 DFQATT, CDR2 SNEGSKA (reference sequence). The CDR3 bases are TGCAGTGCCCAAGAACTGGGGCGACTAGCGGGAGGTTACAATGAGCAGTTCTTC. Translating it yields CSAQELGRLAGGYNEQFF.